This T cell receptor (beta chain) is drawn from a study of cytomegalovirus exposure and HLA in healthy donors. Overall study: An analysis done earlier identified some 120 million unique TCR beta sequences from roughly 190 million T cells. The study placed around 85% of its roughly 400 genotyped donors in the Caucasian-associated ancestry cluster.

CDR1 SGHRS and CDR2 YFSETQ come from the germline V gene. Unmatched junction bases numbered 16, after V lost 5 bases and J lost 2 bases. This CDR3 has 17 residues. The study's findings and limits: Confirmation in vitro established that a few CMV-associated chains were specific for CMV antigens. Investigators reported fewer than 200 TCR beta chains as tied to cytomegalovirus.

PCR was performed using 60 Vbeta and 13 Jbeta primers. Produced via immunoSEQ multiplex PCR; TCRdb's table is partial and in-frame only. The sample lists about 180,000 clones, 77% seen once, with approximately 1.3% in the top ten. Worth noting for this clone: No antigen is known for it.

This clonotype originated in a man aged 18-30 years in good health and CMV-seronegative. V gene TRBV5-1 combines with J gene TRBJ2-7, with TRBD1 matching 7 bases. Specimen: PBMCs. For the CDR3, the DNA is TGCGCCAGCAGTCGTACACCCAACAGGGACAGCCCCTACGAGCAGTACTTC. The encoded protein is CASSRTPNRDSPYEQYF.